The 17 T cell receptor beta chains below all came from one sample that was sequenced in a study of CD8 T cells in Susac syndrome. RNA was extracted with the RNeasy kit, and a quantity of roughly 0.45 to 1 ug was reverse transcribed using random hexamers. TCRdb recomputed calls from the immunoSEQ multiplex PCR reads with MiXCR, one row per CDR3 protein. Seen here are 150,000 to 200,000 distinct CDR3 sequences, over 85% observed once, and the top ten hold about 0.1%. Sequencing was performed on CD4+ T cells from PBMCs. These receptors all come from a human donor in good health.

The chain joins TRBV12-3 or TRBV12-4 to TRBJ2-2; 7 bases agree with TRBD1. Losses at the gene ends were 6 bases for V and 3 bases for J; bases not matched to a gene: 4. This CDR3 is built from 14 residues. CDR3 DNA: TGTGCCAGCAGGGGGACAGCCTACACCGGGGAGCTGTTTTTT. This encodes CASRGTAYTGELFF.

The chain employs TRBV4-1 and TRBJ2-2; D call uncertain. The CDR3 sequence is 15 residues long. Looked up from germline, CDR1 is MGHRA and CDR2 is YSYEKL. V dropped 1 base and J dropped 4 bases, with 10 bases sitting between them. Written as DNA, the CDR3 is TGCGCCAGCAGCCAAGTCGACCTCAGCACCGGGGAGCTGTTTTTT. Amino acids: CASSQVDLSTGELFF.

The DNA of the CDR3 is TGCAGTGCTAGAGAGGTTACTGAAGCTTTCTTT. Residues: CSAREVTEAFF. The chain employs TRBV20-1 and TRBJ1-1; D is unclear. Trimming stripped 0 bases from V and 5 bases from J, with 4 bases between. CDR3 length: 11 amino acids. The germline gives CDR1 DFQATT, CDR2 SNEGSKA (reference sequence).

The V gene is TRBV19, the J gene TRBJ2-3; tentative D call: TRBD1 (6 bases). The V gene lost 7 bases and the J gene lost 2 bases, with 22 bases spanning the gap. The CDR3 loop spans 17 amino acids. CDR1 is LNHDA, CDR2 SQIVND, per germline (reference sequence). The CDR3, as DNA: TGTGCCAGTAATCCGCCTTGGACAGCCACCAACACAGATACGCAGTATTTT. Its translation is CASNPPWTATNTDTQYF. The variable domain in full, completed from reference TRBV19 and TRBJ2-3, reads DGGITQSPKYLFRKEGQNVTLSCEQNLNHDAMYWYRQDPGQGLRLIYYSQIVNDFQKGDIAEGYSVSREKKESFPLTVTSAQKNPTAFYLCASNPPWTATNTDTQYFGPGTRLTVL.

This chain uses TRBV10-3 with TRBJ2-1, with no clear D. Per the germline V gene, CDR1 is ENHRY and CDR2 is SYGVKD. With 3 bases removed from V and 6 bases from J, the gap between germline ends came to 6 bases. The CDR3 has 12 residues. The CDR3 coding sequence is TGTGCCATCAGTGAAGTGGGCAATGAGCAGTTCTTC. It specifies CAISEVGNEQFF.

V gene TRBV2 combines with J gene TRBJ1-1, with D possibly being TRBD1 (6 bases). The CDR3 has 14 residues. V lost 3 bases and J 4 bases, leaving 12 bases between the germline ends. CDR1 and CDR2 (germline): SNHLY, FYNNEI. The CDR3 is CASSDYRAATEAFF. The CDR3 DNA reads as TGTGCCAGCAGTGATTACAGGGCGGCCACTGAAGCTTTCTTT.

CDR3 amino acids: CASSQGGARTRGGYTF. In DNA form, the CDR3 reads TGTGCCAGCAGCCAAGGTGGGGCCCGAACGAGGGGAGGCTACACCTTC. The genes are TRBV4-2 and TRBJ1-2, with D tentatively TRBD1 (5 bases). Trimming removed 1 base at V and 8 bases at J, with 20 bases between. Germline V CDR1 and CDR2: LGHNA, YNFKEQ. This CDR3 region has 16 residues.

The J gene is TRBJ2-5, the V gene TRBV7-6, with a possible D match to TRBD1 (6 bases). The CDR3 sequence is 15 residues long. Trimming cost V 1 base and J 7 bases, with 16 bases left between them. Germline-derived CDR1 and CDR2 are SGHVS and FNYEAQ. CDR3 amino acids: CASSLGHRAGGTQYF. The CDR3 region has the DNA TGTGCCAGCAGCTTAGGGCACAGGGCTGGGGGGACCCAGTACTTC.

The chain employs TRBV19 and TRBJ1-3; D unresolved. The CDR3 contains 15 residues. V lost 7 bases and J lost 0, with 13 bases in between. Germline V gene sequence: CDR1 LNHDA, CDR2 SQIVND (reference sequence). CDR3 coding DNA: TGTGCCAGTACCCAAGACTCAACCTCTGGAAACACCATATATTTT. It yields the protein CASTQDSTSGNTIYF.

V and J are TRBV14 and TRBJ1-1, with D unresolved. The V and J ends lost 3 bases and 4 bases respectively, with 9 bases between them. CDR3 length: 13 residues. Germline loops: CDR1 SGHDN, CDR2 FVKESK. The DNA of the CDR3 is TGTGCCAGCAGCCAGCACAGCTCCACTGAAGCTTTCTTT. Translating it yields CASSQHSSTEAFF.

The chain employs TRBV6-6 and TRBJ2-3, with D perhaps assigned TRBD1 or TRBD2 (5 bases each). Germline assignment: CDR1 MNHNY and CDR2 SVGAGI (reference sequence). V was pared by 6 bases and J by 1 base, with 17 bases between. This CDR3 region has 16 residues. The CDR3 is CASRSPKRGRTDTQYF. The CDR3 DNA sequence: TGTGCCAGCAGATCCCCCAAACGGGGCCGCACAGATACGCAGTATTTT.

The V gene is TRBV7-2, the J gene TRBJ2-4; tentative D call: TRBD2 (7 bases). The CDR3 has 13 residues. CDR1 is SGHTA and CDR2 is FQGNSA in the germline V gene. The germline V and J ends were trimmed by 4 bases and 9 bases, with 13 bases remaining between them. For the CDR3, the DNA is TGTGCCAGCAGCTCCTCAGGGGAGGGCATTCAGTACTTC. This sequence encodes CASSSSGEGIQYF.

The chain is built from TRBV19 and TRBJ1-6; D is unclear. Trimming removed 5 bases at V and 10 bases at J, with 18 bases between. The CDR3 has 15 residues. Germline-derived CDR1 and CDR2 are LNHDA and SQIVND (reference sequence). CDR3 nucleotide sequence: TGTGCCAGTAGTCAGTCTTGGGGTAGGTGGTCACCCCTCCACTTT. Residues: CASSQSWGRWSPLHF. Full variable domain (remainder filled in from reference TRBV19 and TRBJ1-6): DGGITQSPKYLFRKEGQNVTLSCEQNLNHDAMYWYRQDPGQGLRLIYYSQIVNDFQKGDIAEGYSVSREKKESFPLTVTSAQKNPTAFYLCASSQSWGRWSPLHFGNGTRLTVT.

This chain links TRBV7-9 with TRBJ1-2; unclear D gene. The CDR3 contains 11 residues. The germline V and J ends were trimmed by 1 base and 3 bases, with 0 bases remaining between them. The V gene's germline CDR1 is SEHNR and CDR2 FQNEAQ (reference sequence). The CDR3 sequence is CASSLDYGYTF. The CDR3 coding sequence is TGTGCCAGCAGCTTAGACTATGGCTACACCTTC. Full variable domain (rest looked up from reference TRBV7-9 and TRBJ1-2): DTGVSQNPRHKITKRGQNVTFRCDPISEHNRLYWYRQTLGQGPEFLTYFQNEAQLEKSRLLSDRFSAERPKGSFSTLEIQRTEQGDSAMYLCASSLDYGYTFGSGTRLTVV.

The rearrangement uses TRBV7-9 and TRBJ1-1, with 8 bases identical to TRBD1. CDR3 length: 16 amino acids. Trimming took 1 base from V and 5 from J; bases not matched to a gene: 9. Germline V CDR1 and CDR2: SEHNR, FQNEAQ (reference sequence). The CDR3 coding sequence is TGTGCCAGCAGCTTAGACGCCGGCAGGGGGCCGACTGAAGCTTTCTTT. Residues: CASSLDAGRGPTEAFF.

This clonotype was seen once. The chain combines TRBV3-1 with TRBJ2-5; 8 nucleotides align to TRBD2. The CDR3 runs to 14 residues. Germline loops: CDR1 LGHDT, CDR2 YNNKEL (reference sequence). V lost 1 base to trimming and J lost 6 bases; unmatched junction nucleotides: 4. The CDR3 DNA sequence: TGTGCCAGCAGCCAAGCCCCGGGGGGGAAGACCCAGTACTTC. Protein product: CASSQAPGGKTQYF.

V and J are TRBV7-8 and TRBJ1-1; D is unresolved. Trimming shortened V by 2 bases and J by 5 bases, and 18 bases separated the two germline ends. CDR3 size: 16 residues. Looked up from germline, CDR1 is SGHVS and CDR2 is FQNEAQ. The CDR3 DNA reads as TGTGCCAGCAGCTTATTTGTAAGGAAGGGCTGGACTGAAGCTTTCTTT. Its translation is CASSLFVRKGWTEAFF.